This T cell receptor beta chain was observed in a study of blood T cell repertoires in COVID-19. Across the whole study: Nucleic acid was either cDNA or gDNA, and it came from T cells, B-cell-depleted T cells, or PBMCs.

Germline V gene lookup returns CDR1 KGHSH and CDR2 LQKENI. Deletions cut 4 bases from V and 1 base from J, with 10 bases between. The CDR3 is 14 amino acids. Original handling: Reference gene primer amplification yielded estimated nucleated cell counts. TCRdb's copy holds only in-frame clones and misses some; the assay was immunoSEQ multiplex PCR. V, J and clone size derive from that table, while D and trimming were established from the DNA sequence. The data show more than 140,000 clones, with roughly 84% seen just once and 5.5% to 8% held by the top ten. The specimen sequenced was peripheral blood. The receptor's source is a woman in her forties or fifties in a cohort sampled during active or convalescent COVID-19. This chain links TRBV18 with TRBJ1-1, with D tentatively TRBD1 (5 bases). The CDR3 reads CASSLDTQNTEAFF. CDR3 sequence (DNA): TGTGCCAGCTCACTGGACACACAGAACACTGAAGCTTTCTTT. The full variable domain, its missing parts supplied by reference TRBV18 and TRBJ1-1, is NAGVMQNPRHLVRRRGQEARLRCSPMKGHSHVYWYRQLPEEGLKFMVYLQKENIIDESGMPKERFSAEFPKEGPSILRIQQVVRGDSAAYFCASSLDTQNTEAFFGQGTRLTVV.